This TCR beta chain was captured by sequencing in a study of cytomegalovirus exposure and HLA in healthy donors. This CDR3 is built from 16 residues. The J segment lost 4 bases and the V segment lost 2 bases, leaving 10 bases of the junction unmatched. Germline CDR1 is LGHNA and CDR2 is YSLEER. This clone has more than one count but fewer than ten. Antigen: not known. Primers included in the PCR were 60 Vbeta and 13 Jbeta primers. Assay: immunoSEQ multiplex PCR; the TCRdb copy retains only in-frame clones and omits some. The repertoire holds 100,000 or so clones, with about 75% as singletons. Study findings and constraints: According to the study, 160 or so TCR beta chains were cytomegalovirus-associated.

The J gene is TRBJ1-2, the V gene TRBV4-3; TRBD1 matches 7 bases. Sequencing input: PBMCs. The clonotype was recovered from a man younger than 45 in good health and CMV-seropositive. The CDR3 region is CASSQLNPGQTYGYTF. Here the CDR3 DNA reads TGCGCCAGCAGCCAATTAAACCCGGGACAGACCTATGGCTACACCTTC.